This T cell receptor beta chain stems from a study of T cell repertoires in cytomegalovirus infection. Study-wide context: HLA-B-restricted CMV epitopes that are well studied, plus recently identified HLA-C-restricted ones, were used by the study. Study-wide points: HLA-C-restricted CMV clonotypes gave the most frequent clonotype in two of eight donors.

V was shortened by 1 base and J by 2 bases, with 17 bases between the two germline ends. CDR1 is SGHVS, CDR2 FQNEAQ, per germline. CDR3 length: 17 residues. This clonotype was observed a handful of times. The antigen is undetermined. TCRdb called the reads again in MiXCR, with one record for every CDR3 protein. The sample gives roughly 700,000 distinct CDR3 sequences, roughly 36% of which show up once; roughly 18% is in the top ten. V gene TRBV7-8 combines with J gene TRBJ1-2; D is unclear. The starting material was cultured PBMCs, obtained from culture after CMV antigen stimulation. The source of this sequence is a human donor in good health (CMV status not recorded). Some clones in this sample may be carry-over from other donors' samples. CDR3 in amino acids: CASSLGVSLGPNYGYTF. Written as DNA, the CDR3 is TGTGCCAGCAGCTTAGGGGTCAGTTTAGGGCCCAACTATGGCTACACCTTC.